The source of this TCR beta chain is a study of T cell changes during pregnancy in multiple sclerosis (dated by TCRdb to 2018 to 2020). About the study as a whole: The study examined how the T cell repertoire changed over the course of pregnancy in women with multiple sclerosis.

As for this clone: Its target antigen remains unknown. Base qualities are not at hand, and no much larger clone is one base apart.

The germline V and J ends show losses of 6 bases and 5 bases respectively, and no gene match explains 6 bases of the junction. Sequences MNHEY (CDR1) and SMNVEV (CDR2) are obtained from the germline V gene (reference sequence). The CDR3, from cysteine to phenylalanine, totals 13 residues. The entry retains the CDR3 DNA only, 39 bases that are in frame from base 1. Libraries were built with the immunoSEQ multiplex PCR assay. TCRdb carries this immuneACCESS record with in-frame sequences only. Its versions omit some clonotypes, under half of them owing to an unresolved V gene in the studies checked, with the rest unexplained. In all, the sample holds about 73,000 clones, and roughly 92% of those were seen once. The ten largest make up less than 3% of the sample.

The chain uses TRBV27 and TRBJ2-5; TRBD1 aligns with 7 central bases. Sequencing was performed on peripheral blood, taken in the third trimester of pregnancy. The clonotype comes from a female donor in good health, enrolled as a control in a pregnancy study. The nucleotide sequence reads TGTGCCAGCAGGGGACAGTTAAGGGAGACCCAGTACTTC. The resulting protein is CASRGQLRETQYF.